This TCR beta chain originates from a study of T cells in Graves' hyperthyroidism and ophthalmopathy (dated by TCRdb to between 2019 and 2020). Turning to the overall study: Peripheral blood was collected at initial diagnosis, before any treatment. TCR V-J signatures able to tell the groups apart were searched for in a discovery cohort of some 97 patients, of whom approximately 40 had Graves' ophthalmopathy and under 65 had stable Graves' hyperthyroidism. Whether ophthalmopathy could be predicted prospectively was tested in an independent validation cohort made up of 18 hyperthyroidism patients plus 17 patients who later progressed to ophthalmopathy. The 75 to 100 discovery patients were randomly split 7:3 into training and test sets. Thyroid tissue and blood T-cell repertoires from six Graves' hyperthyroidism patients were also compared in the study. Once sampling was done, hyperthyroidism patients were given methimazole at a starting dose of 30 mg daily, whereas ophthalmopathy patients were given high-dose intravenous methylprednisolone. According to the paper, TCR Vbeta CDR3 sequencing was carried out on over 130 peripheral blood samples, which came from about 45 ophthalmopathy, around 75 hyperthyroidism and approximately 17 progressor patients.

V is clipped by 5 bases and J by 2 bases, and the sequence between their germline boundaries is 14 bases long. Including cysteine and phenylalanine, the CDR3 has 15 amino acids. CDR3 DNA only is kept here, 45 bases in frame from base 1. CDR1 and CDR2 were assigned from the germline V gene (reference sequence) as MNHEY and SMNVEV. This clonotype was seen repeatedly, ten times or more. Its antigen has not been determined. No much larger clone is present one base from it, and per-base qualities are unavailable. Graves' hyperthyroidism was defined as stable when no progression to ophthalmopathy occurred over 18 months of follow-up. The hyperthyroidism patients were between 18 and 65 years old and newly diagnosed, with a disease duration of less than 2 months. Any patient with an uncontrolled infection, another autoimmune disease, pregnancy or lactation was excluded. Diagnoses were based on clinical symptoms, serum thyroxine and TRAb, thyroid ultrasound and orbital computed tomography. PBMCs were separated from around 9.1 ml of fresh peripheral blood using Ficoll-Paque density gradient centrifugation. Trizol reagent was used to extract total RNA, and RNA quality was then checked on an Agilent 2100 Bioanalyzer.

The TCR beta CDR3 regions were amplified from the RNA transcripts. For the first round of RT-PCR on the TCR CDR3, the HTBI primer set was used together with the Qiagen OneStep RT-PCR kit. Libraries were constructed in a second round of multiplex PCR, after which size selection and purification were performed. The libraries were sequenced on an Illumina HiSeq2000 using paired-end 100 bp reads. Under the source paper's analysis protocol: SOAPnuke was used to process the raw data, removing reads that contained adapters or uncalled bases, had a mean Phred below 15, or lacked an exact match to the constant primer or identifier. COPE v1.2.5 was used to merge high-quality paired reads, and clonotypes were defined as unique nucleotide sequences. MiTCR v1.1 was used to align the clonotypes against IMGT TRBV, TRBD and TRBJ reference segments. Analysis was restricted to V-J combinations with a frequency above 0.0001, which covered roughly 99% of repertoires. A TCS score was defined as the ratio of F50 (clonal expansion) to E x V (chaos), with BLOSUM62-based TCRdist applied between CDR3 peptides within each V-J. Welch's t-statistics and random forest reduced roughly 540 V-J features to around 14, which were used in a naive Bayes classifier (R e1071). TCRdb reprocessed the public reads (quality trimming at Q25 with fastp, clone calling with MiXCR) and kept in-frame beta chains. All rows with the same CDR3 protein become a single entry with the most common DNA and genes. The V and J calls and clone size are TCRdb's, not the authors'. For this sample there are hundreds of thousands of distinct CDR3 sequences; 12% to 15% appear just once. Around 13% of the sample belongs to the ten largest clones.

Overall study results and their limits: Most expanded thyroid clonotypes (frequency above 0.001) were also detected in blood, suggesting blood repertoires may reflect thyroid immune responses. In validation, the model predicted progression to ophthalmopathy with approximately 71% sensitivity and approximately 74% specificity, a median of 6.5 months before onset. No statistical method was used to set the sample size in advance, and investigators knew the group allocation. In cross-validation, a model built on a 13 V-J signature told ophthalmopathy apart from stable hyperthyroidism with 87.88% sensitivity and around 83% specificity, and in testing the same model reached 80%/75%.

The sample comprised blood. The chain links TRBV27 with TRBJ2-3; no D gene is confidently identified. The TCR sequence derives from a woman aged 35 to 49 with Graves' hyperthyroidism. The CDR3 here reads CASSAIDRLTDTQYF. The DNA sequence reads TGTGCCAGCAGTGCAATCGACCGACTCACAGATACGCAGTATTTT.